This TCR beta chain came from a study of beta chain features in type 1 diabetes. Broader study findings: The VDJ junctions of type 1 diabetes patients carried fewer insertions and more deletions. Type 1 diabetes patients had TCRB CDR3s that were shorter (moderately but significantly so) in all four CD4+ subsets.

Trimming removed 7 bases from V and 4 bases from J; junction bases left unmatched: 9. Germline V gene sequence: CDR1 LNHDA, CDR2 SQIVND (reference sequence). The CDR3 covers 16 residues. Expressed TCRB transcripts were sequenced after all isolated RNA was converted to cDNA. Mean read depth for naive, central memory and regulatory T cell samples was a few million reads. Clones were sequenced by immunoSEQ multiplex PCR, and TCRdb holds only the in-frame ones, with some missing. The data hold fewer than 350,000 clones, with over 14% observed a single time. Regarding this clone: What it binds is unknown.

This clonotype was obtained from a man younger than 35 with type 1 diabetes. The material sequenced was naive CD4+ T cells from blood. V and J are TRBV19 and TRBJ2-2; 10 bases are a match to TRBD1. This chain's CDR3 is CASKDYGTGVTGELFF. In DNA form, the CDR3 reads TGTGCCAGTAAGGATTACGGGACAGGGGTCACCGGGGAGCTGTTTTTT.